The 4 T cell receptor beta chains below come from one sample, sequenced in a study of early T cells in non-severe SARS-CoV-2 infection. MiXCR, run by TCRdb on the 5' RACE reads, gives a single entry per CDR3 protein. The sample contains 75,000 to 100,000 distinct CDR3 sequences, 15% to 20% of which appear only once. Input material: whole blood. Receptors originate from an adult who was a healthcare worker with PCR-confirmed SARS-CoV-2 infection or an uninfected control (not recorded which).

This clonotype was counted only a few times. V is TRBV18 and J is TRBJ1-5; 7 nucleotides agree with TRBD1. This CDR3 spans 15 amino acids. Trimming cost V 0 bases and J 3 bases; bases outside gene matches: 2. Germline V lookup: CDR1 KGHSH, CDR2 LQKENI. The CDR3 here is CASSPPGTDNQPQHF. The DNA for the CDR3 is TGTGCCAGCTCACCACCCGGGACAGACAATCAGCCCCAGCATTTT.

This clonotype was detected a few times. V usage is TRBV5-6 and J usage is TRBJ1-2; D is uncertain. The V end lost 2 bases, the J end lost 2 bases, and 10 bases lay between the germline ends. The CDR3 extends over 14 amino acids. Per germline, CDR1 SGHDT and CDR2 YYEEEE. The CDR3 loop is CASSFEIANYGYTF. CDR3 in DNA: TGTGCCAGCAGCTTTGAGATAGCCAACTATGGCTACACCTTC.

This clonotype was recorded many times. This chain links TRBV5-1 with TRBJ2-7; D is perhaps TRBD2 (5 bases). Trimming shortened V by 5 bases and J by 6 bases, and 18 bases separated the two germline ends. Germline lookup yields CDR1 SGHRS and CDR2 YFSETQ. The CDR3 runs 14 residues. CDR3 bases: TGCGCCAGCAGTCTCGAGGGAGTCTTGGGCGAGCAGTACTTC. The encoded protein is CASSLEGVLGEQYF.

This clonotype was recorded a few times. The chain recombines TRBV7-7 with TRBJ2-5; maybe TRBD2 (5 bases). From germline, CDR1 is SSHAT and CDR2 FNYEAQ (reference sequence). The CDR3 has 13 residues. The germline V and J ends were trimmed by 5 bases and 3 bases, with 10 bases remaining between them. The CDR3 region is CASSRAGEETQYF. DNA for the CDR3: TGTGCCAGCAGCCGGGCCGGGGAAGAGACCCAGTACTTC.